Shown below are 10 T cell receptor beta chains from a single sample sequenced in a study of cytomegalovirus exposure and HLA in healthy donors. The PCR had 60 Vbeta and 13 Jbeta primers. Profiling relied on immunoSEQ multiplex PCR, and the TCRdb table lists in-frame clones only, not all of them. The sample has more than 95,000 clones, about 16% seen once. The sample comprised PBMCs. The receptors come from a female donor in good health and CMV-seronegative.

This clone was picked up a small number of times. The chain carries TRBV15 and TRBJ2-7; 9 positions agree with TRBD1. This CDR3 is built from 14 residues. In germline, CDR1 is LNHNV, CDR2 YYDKDF (reference sequence). V shed 2 bases, J shed 7 bases, and the junction held 6 bases outside the gene matches. The DNA of the CDR3 is TGTGCCACCAGCAGAACAGGGGGCGGAGAAGAGCAGTACTTC. It translates to CATSRTGGGEEQYF. The whole variable domain, filled in from reference TRBV15 and TRBJ2-7, reads DAMVIQNPRYQVTQFGKPVTLSCSQTLNHNVMYWYQQKSSQAPKLLFHYYDKDFNNEADTPDNFQSRRPNTSFCFLDIRSPGLGDTAMYLCATSRTGGGEEQYFGPGTRLTVT.

The V call is TRBV6-1, the J call TRBJ2-4; D unclear. The germline gives CDR1 MNHNS, CDR2 SASEGT. Deletions cut 6 bases from V and 7 bases from J, with 4 bases between. This CDR3 comprises 10 residues. CDR3 region: CASRENIQYF. CDR3 in DNA: TGTGCCAGCAGAGAGAACATTCAGTACTTC.

The table lists this clone with a few counts. The chain uses TRBV14 and TRBJ2-7; 7 bases line up with TRBD1. Germline CDR1 is SGHDN and CDR2 is FVKESK. The CDR3 covers 13 residues. J gave up 7 bases and V 5 bases, and 8 bases lay outside the gene matches. The CDR3 loop reads CASSDNGRGEQYF. The CDR3 DNA reads TGTGCCAGCAGCGATAATGGCAGGGGGGAGCAGTACTTC. The full variable domain, in which reference TRBV14 and TRBJ2-7 provide the parts outside the CDR3, is EAGVTQFPSHSVIEKGQTVTLRCDPISGHDNLYWYRRVMGKEIKFLLHFVKESKQDESGMPNNRFLAERTGGTYSTLKVQPAELEDSGVYFCASSDNGRGEQYFGPGTRLTVT.

This clone was counted only a few times. CDR3 bases: TGCGCCAGCAGCTTGGAGGCAGGGAATAGTGGAGCTTTCTTT. Residues: CASSLEAGNSGAFF. This chain uses TRBV5-1 with TRBJ1-1; a weak D match, TRBD1 (5 bases). Germline V CDR1 and CDR2: SGHRS, YFSETQ. The CDR3 has 14 amino acids. Deletions cut 0 bases from V and 10 bases from J, with 16 bases between.

The rearrangement uses TRBV9 and TRBJ1-6, with D maybe TRBD1 (5 bases). Germline V lookup: CDR1 SGDLS, CDR2 YYNGEE. The germline V and J ends were trimmed by 3 bases and 10 bases, with 17 bases remaining between them. The CDR3 runs 15 residues. The CDR3 loop reads CASSADGGFGSPLHF. CDR3 DNA: TGTGCCAGCAGCGCGGACGGGGGTTTTGGGTCACCCCTCCACTTT.

The chain is built from TRBV5-1 and TRBJ1-4; D not resolved. The CDR3 loop spans 15 amino acids. Looked up from germline, CDR1 is SGHRS and CDR2 is YFSETQ. The ends were cut back, 1 base at V and 6 bases at J, with 13 bases in the middle. The CDR3 bases are TGCGCCAGCAGCTTGTCCGGAGAGAACTATGAAAAACTGTTTTTT. Its translation: CASSLSGENYEKLFF.

This clone has a handful of counts. In nucleotides, the CDR3 is TGTGCCAGTAGAAACAGGGGGCTACTCACTGAAGCTTTCTTT. This sequence encodes CASRNRGLLTEAFF. The chain has TRBV19 and TRBJ1-1; 9 nucleotides line up with TRBD1. Germline CDR1 is LNHDA and CDR2 is SQIVND (reference sequence). The CDR3 length is 14 residues. Unmatched junction bases numbered 6, after V lost 6 bases and J lost 4 bases.

The chain joins TRBV2 to TRBJ1-1, with D unclear. The CDR3 is made up of 11 amino acids. Germline loops: CDR1 SNHLY, CDR2 FYNNEI. Trimming cost V 6 bases and J 1 base, with 3 bases left between them. CDR3: CASSRNTEAFF. DNA of the CDR3: TGTGCCAGCAGCAGGAACACTGAAGCTTTCTTT. Full variable domain (remainder filled in from reference TRBV2 and TRBJ1-1): EPEVTQTPSHQVTQMGQEVILRCVPISNHLYFYWYRQILGQKVEFLVSFYNNEISEKSEIFDDQFSVERPDGSNFTLKIRSTKLEDSAMYFCASSRNTEAFFGQGTRLTVV.

There are a few counts of this clone. V is TRBV19 and J is TRBJ2-7, with unresolved D. This CDR3 has 14 residues. Looked up from germline, CDR1 is LNHDA and CDR2 is SQIVND (reference sequence). With 4 bases removed from V and 3 bases from J, the gap between germline ends came to 13 bases. The CDR3 DNA follows: TGTGCCAGTAGTACTCACCTGAGCCTCTACGAGCAGTACTTC. Amino acid sequence: CASSTHLSLYEQYF.

The rearrangement uses TRBV4-2 and TRBJ1-5; D not resolved. Germline V gene data show CDR1 as LGHNA and CDR2 as YNFKEQ. V was clipped by 1 base and J by 0 bases, with 10 bases between them. The CDR3 is made up of 16 amino acids. CDR3 bases: TGTGCCAGCAGCCAAGCCGGAGGGTATAGCAATCAGCCCCAGCATTTT. This gives the protein CASSQAGGYSNQPQHF.